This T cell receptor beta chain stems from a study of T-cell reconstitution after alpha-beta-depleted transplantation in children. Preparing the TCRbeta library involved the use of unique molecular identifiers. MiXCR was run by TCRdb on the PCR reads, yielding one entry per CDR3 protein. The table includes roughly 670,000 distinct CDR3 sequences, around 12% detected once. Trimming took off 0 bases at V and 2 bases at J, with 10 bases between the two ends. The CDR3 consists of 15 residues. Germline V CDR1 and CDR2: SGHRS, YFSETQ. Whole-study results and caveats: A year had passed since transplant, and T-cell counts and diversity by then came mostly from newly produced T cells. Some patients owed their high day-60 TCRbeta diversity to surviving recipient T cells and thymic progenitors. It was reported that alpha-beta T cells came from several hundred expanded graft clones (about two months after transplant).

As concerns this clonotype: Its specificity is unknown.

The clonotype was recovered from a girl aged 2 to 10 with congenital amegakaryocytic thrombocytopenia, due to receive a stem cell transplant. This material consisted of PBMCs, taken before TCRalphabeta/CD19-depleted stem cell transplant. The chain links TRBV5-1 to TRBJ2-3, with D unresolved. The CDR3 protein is CASSLVQADTDTQYF. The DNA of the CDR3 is TGCGCCAGCAGCTTGGTTCAGGCCGACACAGATACGCAGTATTTT.